Here is one T cell receptor beta chain with its context. Its antigen remains undetermined. No much larger clone is present one base from it, and per-base qualities are unavailable. This sample was taken from a study of cytomegalovirus exposure and HLA in healthy donors (dated by TCRdb to about 2017). Concerning the study at large: An earlier analysis of approximately 640 of the donors reported 250 to 300 Gb of sequence data and roughly 110 million unique TCR beta sequences from 150 million to 200 million T cells. In a later genetic analysis, genome-wide SNP genotypes for about three fifths of the roughly 670 donors were used, and that subset was treated as a discovery cohort. To predict cytomegalovirus infection status, the study combined high-throughput TCR immunosequencing, statistical association of individual TCRs with disease status, and machine learning. The later analysis used no new phenotypic data to find candidate immune exposures, relying instead on TCR beta sequences and their occurrence across donors. Among roughly 370 genotyped donors of the cohort, an average of about 240,000 unique TCR beta nucleotide sequences were sequenced per donor, about a sixth of them non-productive. Roughly 5 DR-DQ haplotypes were treated as single units for association and clustering because of strong linkage in the cohort. An early release covering 550 to 650 HLA-typed donors comprised about 300 gigabases of sequencing data and around 80 million unique TCR sequences. Typing coverage varied by locus: about 629-640 donors for A, B, C, DRB1 and DQB1; about 520 for DQA1; more than 600 for DPA1; 450 to 480 for DPB1. Donor age, sex, ethnicity and CMV serostatus were compiled together with the repertoire data. The genetic ancestry cluster associated with self-reported Caucasian donors included 65% to 90% of the approximately 410 genotyped donors. Along with the roughly 670-subject first cohort, a separate validation cohort of 120 different subjects was used. HLA typing included class I and class II loci at four-digit resolution. Every discovery cohort repertoire had been produced on one sequencing platform. To study patterns of TCR occurrence, a later analysis re-analyzed previously published TCR beta repertoires from under 750 donors and added high-resolution HLA genotyping. Using immunosequencing, the study profiled T cell repertoires from 500 to 800 subjects and related those repertoires to cytomegalovirus serostatus. An earlier analysis of 587 of the donors used high-throughput TCR beta sequencing to judge whether each TCR beta V gene segment behaved as functional or pseudogenic. The study aimed to test whether signatures of past pathogen exposure could be identified by cataloging public T cell receptors. Overall study results and their limits: The classifier was reported to diagnose cytomegalovirus status with high specificity and sensitivity in both the original and validation cohorts. Only TCR beta chains were sequenced in this cohort, and the absence of alpha or paired-chain data limited detectable features. According to a later analysis, most CMV-associated TCR beta chains appeared to be HLA-restricted, and the HLA associations seemed to be driven largely by CMV exposure. Broadly in line with IMGT annotations, most TCR beta V segments showed up in productive rearrangements about 87% or about 30% of the time in an earlier analysis of 450 to 600 of the donors. Some IMGT-functional V segments, including TRBV6-2 and TRBV6-3, could not be told apart with the 87-base-pair reads, so those segments were excluded. In a later analysis, about 17,000 TCR beta sequences were associated with specific HLA alleles at a false discovery rate of 0.05. In a later analysis, HLA-associated TCR beta chains were found to be more clonally expanded and to have lower generation probabilities than equally common non-associated chains. A later genetic analysis associated a missense DCLRE1C variant with V-gene and J-gene trimming of TCR beta chains, and an independent cohort replicated the association. According to a later genetic analysis, donors in an Asian-associated ancestry cluster had fewer N-insertions in productive TCRs than the roughly 670-donor mean. While some public TCRs were present in many individuals, most TCR sequences turned up only very rarely across donors. Several of the top co-occurrence clusters appeared to be linked to parvovirus B19, influenza, CMV and Epstein-Barr virus, according to a later analysis. Because HLA typing was missing for some donors at each locus, association tests included only the typed subset. In vitro tests confirmed that three of the cytomegalovirus-associated TCR beta chains recognize cytomegalovirus antigens. In a later analysis, TCR association rates were found to vary across HLA loci, with the most associated TCRs seen for DRB1 alleles and the fewest for HLA-C alleles. Because counts were too low, some 16 rarely observed V segments, including chromosome 9 orphons, were excluded from the earlier analysis of 587 of the donors. The presence/absence analyses assumed that sequencing depth was roughly uniform across donors, and that assumption may not be true. A group of highly shared sequence variants was considered likely to be a technical artifact of the sequencing pipeline. CMV serostatus was the only immune exposure information available for the cohort. A total of fewer than 200 TCR beta chains were listed by the study as associated with cytomegalovirus. Strong co-occurrence of HLA alleles, especially DR and DQ, made assigning TCR associations to individual alleles difficult. A further reported finding was that TCR beta sequences accurately predicted the HLA-A and HLA-B alleles for most subjects in the first cohort. It was suggested by the authors that the approach could potentially be generalized to other disease states and immunological phenotypes. Correlated functional status among segregating V segments might reflect linkage disequilibrium, but an unknown experimental factor could not be ruled out.

The cohort was made up of 500 to 850 healthy bone marrow donors. At the time of sampling, all cohort members were nominally healthy, though unrecorded immune exposures were likely present. The donor was CMV seronegative and was included in the group of a few hundred seronegative cohort members. Each donor provided a peripheral blood sample, and peripheral blood mononuclear cells were used for TCR beta sequencing. Genomic DNA extraction from the blood cell samples was performed with the Qiagen DNeasy Blood Extraction Kit. Receptor libraries were prepared by the immunoSEQ multiplex PCR assay. A mixture of 60 forward primers for TCR Vbeta segments and 13 reverse primers for TCR Jbeta segments was used in the multiplex PCR. The CDR3 region of rearranged TCR beta genes was amplified from genomic DNA by a multiplex PCR assay. On the Illumina HiSeq System, the amplified TCR beta libraries were sequenced as 87-base-pair reads. Regarding the original processing steps: In a later analysis, 77 million or so unique TCR beta chains were counted across the 500 to 700 repertoires, and roughly 10 million of these chains were shared by at least two donors. To remove PCR and sequencing errors, raw reads were error-corrected and collapsed into unique sequences using a nearest-neighbor algorithm that merged closely related sequences. CDR3 sequences were aligned to IMGT reference sequences to assign V, D and J gene segments. For a sequence to be retained, a match of at least six nucleotides was required to both a V gene segment and a J gene segment. A rearrangement counted as productive if the CDR3 had no stop codons and remained in frame with V and J, and every other rearrangement counted as non-productive. CDR3 was defined by IMGT convention, running from the second conserved V-encoded cysteine to the conserved J-encoded phenylalanine. The earlier analysis of about 590 of the donors excluded sequences that lacked an unambiguous match to a single V gene segment. An earlier analysis of 450 to 650 of the donors called V segments functional above 56.7% productive rearrangements and segregating when the between-donor standard deviation exceeded 5%. A statistical classification framework was built to diagnose cytomegalovirus status from the catalog of TCR beta chain sequences. In a later analysis, TCR nucleotide sequences were compared against IMGT/GENE-DB human TR gene sequences so that V and J genes could be assigned. A later analysis assigned CDR3 sequences and most-parsimonious VDJ recombination scenarios with the TCRdist pipeline. A later analysis defined each TCR beta chain by its CDR3 amino acid sequence plus V-gene family, and excluded reads lacking a unique V-gene family. As a way to deal with suspected cross-contamination and a sequencing artifact, a later analysis dropped 450 to 600 nucleotide sequences that were highly shared and had low generation probability. In a later analysis, a clonal expansion index for each public chain was calculated from normalized within-repertoire ranks of inferred template counts. In a later analysis, generation probabilities were computed with a VDJ recombination model fitted to out-of-frame rearrangements, and the resulting probabilities were checked against IGoR. In a later analysis, hypergeometric tests were used to score TCR-TCR, TCR-HLA and TCR-CMV co-occurrence, with a repertoire-size bias correction applied to TCR pairs. A later analysis estimated false discovery rates by permuting HLA or CMV assignments 20 times. In a later analysis, co-occurring TCRs were grouped with DBSCAN, and TCRdist sequence similarity was added when clustering was performed within HLA-allele-positive subsets. Co-occurrence clustering excluded repertoires with fewer than 30,000 or more than 120,000 public chains, plus five with anomalous nucleotide sharing. Here the immuneACCESS table is served through TCRdb, limited to in-frame sequences with V and J called. Missing clones are a known gap in these copies; in checked studies unresolved V genes cover under half, and the rest lacks a known reason. V and J calls and clone size follow that table, whereas D and trimming were derived from the DNA. The sample yields 150,000 to 200,000 clones; 70% to 80% were counted once. The ten largest clones capture less than 1.2% of the sample.

V is cut by 2 bases and J by 9 bases, and the space between the germline ends is 5 bases. There are 11 amino acids in the CDR3, from cysteine to phenylalanine inclusive. Only CDR3 DNA is held: 33 bases, read in frame from base 1. Taken from the germline V gene, the CDR1 and CDR2 loops are MNHEY and SVGAGI. This receptor was taken from a woman aged 40 to 55 in good health and CMV-seronegative. This chain is built from TRBV6-5 and TRBJ2-1; no D gene can be assigned with confidence. Sample: PBMCs. The DNA sequence reads TGTGCCAGCAGTTACAGAGGTGAGCAGTTCTTC. It is translated as CASSYRGEQFF.